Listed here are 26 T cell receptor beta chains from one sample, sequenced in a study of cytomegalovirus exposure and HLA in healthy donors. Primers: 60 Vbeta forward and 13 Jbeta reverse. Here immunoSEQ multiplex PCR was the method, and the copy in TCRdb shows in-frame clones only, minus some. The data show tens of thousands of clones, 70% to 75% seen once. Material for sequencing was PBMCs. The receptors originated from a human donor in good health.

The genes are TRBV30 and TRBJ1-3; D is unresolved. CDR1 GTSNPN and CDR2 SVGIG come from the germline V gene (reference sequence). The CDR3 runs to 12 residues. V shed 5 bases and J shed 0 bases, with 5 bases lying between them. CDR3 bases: TGTGCCTGGGGCAACTCTGGAAACACCATATATTTT. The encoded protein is CAWGNSGNTIYF.

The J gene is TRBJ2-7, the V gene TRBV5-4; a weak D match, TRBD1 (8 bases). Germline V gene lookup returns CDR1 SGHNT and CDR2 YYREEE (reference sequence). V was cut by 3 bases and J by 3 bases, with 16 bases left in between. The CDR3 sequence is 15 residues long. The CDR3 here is CASSSDRGGYYEQYF. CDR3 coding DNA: TGTGCCAGCAGCTCAGACAGGGGAGGGTACTACGAGCAGTACTTC.

The CDR3 sequence: CASSLVGGQATYEQYF. The CDR3 DNA reads TGTGCCAGCAGCTTAGTAGGAGGACAGGCAACCTACGAGCAGTACTTC. The J gene is TRBJ2-7, the V gene TRBV7-2, with TRBD1 matching over 7 bases. Germline CDR1 reads SGHTA; CDR2 reads FQGNSA. The V and J ends lost 1 base and 2 bases, in that order; junction bases with no gene match: 8. The CDR3 covers 16 residues.

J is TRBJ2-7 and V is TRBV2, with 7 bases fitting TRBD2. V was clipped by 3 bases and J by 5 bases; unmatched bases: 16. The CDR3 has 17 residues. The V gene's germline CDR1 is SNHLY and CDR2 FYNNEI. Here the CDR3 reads CASSDVRGGRSGHEQYF. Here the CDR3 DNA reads TGTGCCAGCAGTGACGTTCGGGGAGGGAGGTCTGGCCACGAGCAGTACTTC.

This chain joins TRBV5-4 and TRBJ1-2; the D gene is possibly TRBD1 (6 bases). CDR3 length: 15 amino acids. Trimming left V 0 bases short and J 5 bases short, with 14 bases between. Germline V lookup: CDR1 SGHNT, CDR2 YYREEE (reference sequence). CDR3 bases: TGTGCCAGCAGCTTGGCGGCAGTTCAGGGGTATGGCTACACCTTC. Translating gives CASSLAAVQGYGYTF.

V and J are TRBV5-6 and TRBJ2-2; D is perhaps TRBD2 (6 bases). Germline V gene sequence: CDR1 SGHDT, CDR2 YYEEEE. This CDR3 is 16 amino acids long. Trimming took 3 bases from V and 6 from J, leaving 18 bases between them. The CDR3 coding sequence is TGTGCCAGCAGCTCGGAGGGCACGGACCGCGCCGGGGAGCTGTTTTTT. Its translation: CASSSEGTDRAGELFF.

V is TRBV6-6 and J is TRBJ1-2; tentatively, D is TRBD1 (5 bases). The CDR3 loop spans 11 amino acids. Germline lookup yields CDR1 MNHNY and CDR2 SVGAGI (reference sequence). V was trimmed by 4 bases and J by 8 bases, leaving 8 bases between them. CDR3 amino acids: CASSWGSGYTF. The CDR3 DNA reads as TGTGCCAGCAGTTGGGGCTCCGGCTACACCTTC.

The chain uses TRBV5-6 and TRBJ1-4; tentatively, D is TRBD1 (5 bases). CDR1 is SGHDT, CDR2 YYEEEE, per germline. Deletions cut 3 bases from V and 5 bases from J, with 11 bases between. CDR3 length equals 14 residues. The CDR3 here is CASSSTSGNEKLFF. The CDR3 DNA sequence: TGTGCCAGCAGCTCCACCTCAGGGAATGAAAAACTGTTTTTT.

The chain's CDR3 is CASRTRGAGQGGNEQFF. As DNA, the CDR3 is TGTGCCAGCAGGACGAGGGGTGCGGGACAGGGAGGGAATGAGCAGTTCTTC. The rearrangement links TRBV28 to TRBJ2-1, with TRBD1 matching 9 bases. This CDR3 comprises 17 residues. V was pared by 6 bases and J by 7 bases, with 16 bases of the junction left unmatched. Germline-derived CDR1 and CDR2 are MDHEN and SYDVKM.

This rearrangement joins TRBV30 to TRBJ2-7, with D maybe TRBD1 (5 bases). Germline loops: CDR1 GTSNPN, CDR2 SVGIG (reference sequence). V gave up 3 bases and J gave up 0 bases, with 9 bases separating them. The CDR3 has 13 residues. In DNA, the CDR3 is TGTGCCTGGAGATTGACAGCCTCCTACGAGCAGTACTTC. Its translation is CAWRLTASYEQYF.

In DNA, the CDR3 is TGTGCCAGCAGAACCGCGACAGCCTCGTCCCAGCATTTT. This sequence encodes CASRTATASSQHF. The chain couples TRBV28 to TRBJ1-5; possibly TRBD1 for D (5 bases). The CDR3 totals 13 residues. Germline lookup yields CDR1 MDHEN and CDR2 SYDVKM. Between the trimmed V and J ends, which lost 6 bases and 11 bases, there was a span of 17 bases. Full variable domain (rest looked up from reference TRBV28 and TRBJ1-5): DVKVTQSSRYLVKRTGEKVFLECVQDMDHENMFWYRQDPGLGLRLIYFSYDVKMKEKGDIPEGYSVSREKKERFSLILESASTNQTSMYLCASRTATASSQHFGDGTRLSIL.

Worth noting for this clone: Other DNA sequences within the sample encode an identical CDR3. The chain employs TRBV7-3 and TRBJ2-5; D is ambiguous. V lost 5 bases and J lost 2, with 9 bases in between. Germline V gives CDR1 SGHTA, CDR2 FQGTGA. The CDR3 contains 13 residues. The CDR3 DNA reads TGTGCCAGCAGCCGACAAGTACAAGAGACCCAGTACTTC. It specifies CASSRQVQETQYF.

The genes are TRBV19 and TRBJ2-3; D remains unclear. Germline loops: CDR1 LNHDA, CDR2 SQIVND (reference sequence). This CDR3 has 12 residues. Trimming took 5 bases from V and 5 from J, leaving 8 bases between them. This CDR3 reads CASSPPGDTQYF. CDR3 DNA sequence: TGTGCCAGTAGTCCGCCGGGAGATACGCAGTATTTT.

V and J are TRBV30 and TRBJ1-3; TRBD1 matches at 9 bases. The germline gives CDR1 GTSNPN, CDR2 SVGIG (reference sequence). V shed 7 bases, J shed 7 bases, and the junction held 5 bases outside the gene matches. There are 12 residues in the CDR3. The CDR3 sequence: CASSGQGNTIYF. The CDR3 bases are TGTGCCTCCTCAGGACAGGGGAACACCATATATTTT.

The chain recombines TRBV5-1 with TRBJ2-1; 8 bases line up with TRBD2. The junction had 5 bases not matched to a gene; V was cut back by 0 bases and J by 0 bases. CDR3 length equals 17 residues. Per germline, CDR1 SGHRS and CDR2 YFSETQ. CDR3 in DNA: TGCGCCAGCAGCTTGGAAGGGAGCGGGAGCTCCTACAATGAGCAGTTCTTC. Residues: CASSLEGSGSSYNEQFF.

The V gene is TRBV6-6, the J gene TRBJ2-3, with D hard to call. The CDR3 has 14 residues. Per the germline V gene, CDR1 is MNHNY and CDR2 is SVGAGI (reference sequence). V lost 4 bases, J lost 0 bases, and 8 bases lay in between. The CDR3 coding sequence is TGTGCCAGCAGTTCCCCCCTCAGCACAGATACGCAGTATTTT. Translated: CASSSPLSTDTQYF.

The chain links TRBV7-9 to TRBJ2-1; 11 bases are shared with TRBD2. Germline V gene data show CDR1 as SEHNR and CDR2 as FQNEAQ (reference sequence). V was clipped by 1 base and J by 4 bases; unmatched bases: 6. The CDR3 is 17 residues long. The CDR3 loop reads CASSLGSGRVEYNEQFF. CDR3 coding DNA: TGTGCCAGCAGCTTAGGTAGCGGGAGGGTGGAGTACAATGAGCAGTTCTTC. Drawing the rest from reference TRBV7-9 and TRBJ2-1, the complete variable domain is DTGVSQNPRHKITKRGQNVTFRCDPISEHNRLYWYRQTLGQGPEFLTYFQNEAQLEKSRLLSDRFSAERPKGSFSTLEIQRTEQGDSAMYLCASSLGSGRVEYNEQFFGPGTRLTVL.

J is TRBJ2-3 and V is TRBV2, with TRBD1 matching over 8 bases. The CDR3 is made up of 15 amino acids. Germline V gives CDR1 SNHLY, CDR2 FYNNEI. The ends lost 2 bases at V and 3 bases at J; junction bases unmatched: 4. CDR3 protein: CASSESGGATDTQYF. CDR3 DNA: TGTGCCAGCAGTGAATCAGGGGGCGCGACAGATACGCAGTATTTT.

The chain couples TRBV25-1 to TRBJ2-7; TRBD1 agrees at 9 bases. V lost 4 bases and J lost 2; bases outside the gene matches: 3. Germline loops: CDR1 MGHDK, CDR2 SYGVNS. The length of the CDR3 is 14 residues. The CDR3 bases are TGTGCCAGCAGTGCGGGACAGGGAGCCTACGAGCAGTACTTC. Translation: CASSAGQGAYEQYF.

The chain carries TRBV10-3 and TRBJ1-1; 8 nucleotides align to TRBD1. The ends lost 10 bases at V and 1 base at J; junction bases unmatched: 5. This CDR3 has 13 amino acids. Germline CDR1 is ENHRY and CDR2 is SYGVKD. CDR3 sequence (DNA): TGTGCCACCCGGACAGGGACGAACACTGAAGCTTTCTTT. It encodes CATRTGTNTEAFF.

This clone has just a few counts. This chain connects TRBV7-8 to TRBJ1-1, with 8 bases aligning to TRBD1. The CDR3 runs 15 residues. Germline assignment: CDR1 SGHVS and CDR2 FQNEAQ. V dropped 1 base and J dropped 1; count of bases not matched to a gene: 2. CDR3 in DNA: TGTGCCAGCAGCTTAGGGACAGGGACGAACACTGAAGCTTTCTTT. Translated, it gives CASSLGTGTNTEAFF.

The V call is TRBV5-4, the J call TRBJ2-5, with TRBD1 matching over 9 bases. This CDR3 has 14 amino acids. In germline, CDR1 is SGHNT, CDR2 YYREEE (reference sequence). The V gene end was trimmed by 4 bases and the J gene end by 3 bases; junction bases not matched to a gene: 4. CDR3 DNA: TGTGCCAGCAGCCTGGGACAGGGTAAAGAGACCCAGTACTTC. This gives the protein CASSLGQGKETQYF. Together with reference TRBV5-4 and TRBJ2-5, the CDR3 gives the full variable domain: ETGVTQSPTHLIKTRGQQVTLRCSSQSGHNTVSWYQQALGQGPQFIFQYYREEENGRGNFPPRFSGLQFPNYSSELNVNALELDDSALYLCASSLGQGKETQYFGPGTRLLVL.

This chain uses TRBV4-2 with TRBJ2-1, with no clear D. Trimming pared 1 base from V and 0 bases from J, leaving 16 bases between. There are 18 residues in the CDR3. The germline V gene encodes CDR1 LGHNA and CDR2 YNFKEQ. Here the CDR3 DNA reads TGTGCCAGCAGCCAAGTAGGAGCGTCAAGTTACTCCTACAATGAGCAGTTCTTC. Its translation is CASSQVGASSYSYNEQFF.

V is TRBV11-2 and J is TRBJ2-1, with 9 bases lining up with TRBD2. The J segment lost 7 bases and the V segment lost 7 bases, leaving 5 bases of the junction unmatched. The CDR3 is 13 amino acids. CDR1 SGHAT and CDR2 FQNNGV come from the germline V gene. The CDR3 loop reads CASIGLARNEQFF. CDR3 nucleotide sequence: TGTGCCAGCATCGGACTAGCGCGGAATGAGCAGTTCTTC.

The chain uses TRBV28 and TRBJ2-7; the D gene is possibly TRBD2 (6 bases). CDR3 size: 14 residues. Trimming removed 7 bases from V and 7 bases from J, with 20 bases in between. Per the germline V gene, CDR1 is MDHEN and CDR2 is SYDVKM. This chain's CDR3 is CASTIGGGHLEQYF. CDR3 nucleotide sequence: TGTGCCAGCACCATTGGGGGAGGTCACTTGGAGCAGTACTTC.

The CDR3 is CASSFGTGNAGANVLTF. In DNA, the CDR3 is TGTGCCAGCAGTTTTGGGACAGGGAACGCTGGGGCCAACGTCCTGACTTTC. This sequence joins TRBV27 and TRBJ2-6; 9 nucleotides align to TRBD1. With 3 bases clipped from V and 2 bases from J, the junction kept 5 bases outside the gene matches. The germline CDR1 and CDR2 sequences are MNHEY and SMNVEV (reference sequence). CDR3 length equals 17 residues.